This TCR beta chain was found in a study of Ad26.COV2.S vaccination and SARS-CoV-2 variants (dated by TCRdb to the early 2020s). Study-level background: Vaccine-arm donors came from COV1001, a multicentre, randomized, double-blind, placebo-controlled phase I-IIa trial of Ad26.COV2.S in healthy adults. Ad26.COV2.S was administered intramuscularly at a dose of 5x10^10 or 1x10^11 viral particles, either as one shot or as two shots given 56 days apart. Sequencing of the TCRbeta repertoire served to evaluate the specificity and breadth of SARS-CoV-2-reactive T cell receptors following Ad26.COV2.S vaccination. A total of about 30 samples were included in the TCR-sequenced set, comprising roughly 19 Ad26.COV2.S vaccine recipients, 5 placebo recipients and 8 SARS-CoV-2 convalescent individuals. Trial participants were randomized into five groups of five, in which low-dose or high-dose Ad26.COV2.S was given once or twice, or placebo was given on both occasions. Investigators did not know the trial group allocation while performing experiments and assessing outcomes. Study-wide findings and limitations: The study was not powered for comparison of responses between vaccine doses or regimens. It was noted by the authors that total T cell responses may have been underestimated by the TCR breadth and depth analyses. Vaccine and placebo recipients had similar non-spike TCR breadth, a finding consistent with the vaccine containing only spike. After vaccination, substantial breadth of spike-specific CD8+ and CD4+ T cell responses was reported. Spike-specific TCR breadth was higher in Ad26.COV2.S recipients than in placebo recipients (P = 0.0014).

The immunoSEQ Assay was the method used to sequence TCRbeta CDR3 regions. After extraction, genomic DNA underwent amplification by bias-controlled multiplex PCR, followed by high-throughput sequencing. As for the original processing: Collapsing and filtering of sequences were performed to quantify the absolute abundance of each unique TCRbeta CDR3 region. T cell fraction was estimated by normalization of TCRbeta template counts to usable DNA, with usable DNA being measured through amplification of reference genes present in all nucleated cells. Repertoire TCRs were annotated as SARS-CoV-2-specific when V gene, CDR3 amino acid sequence and J gene were exactly matched to a known reactive TCR set. The reference SARS-CoV-2 TCR set was obtained from MIRA and was filtered for enrichment in COVID-19-positive ImmuneCODE repertoires, whereby public or cross-reactive TCRs were removed. Using the MIRA antigens, annotated TCRs were further analysed by specific ORF or by position within an ORF. Breadth was defined as the number of annotated unique rearrangements divided by the total number of unique productive rearrangements, and depth was defined as the summed frequency of the annotated unique rearrangements. Two-sided Wilcoxon rank-sum tests were used to compare TCR breadth between groups. Drawn from immuneACCESS, this table holds only the in-frame rearrangements with V and J called that TCRdb kept. Clones are partly lost; checked studies trace under half to an unresolved V gene and leave the rest unexplained. V, J and clone size were drawn from that table, and D and trimming were deduced from the DNA. The sample profile shows some 290,000 clones; more than 70% of them were found once. Together, the top ten hold around 2% of the sample.

The germline V gene supplies CDR1 MNHNS and CDR2 SASEGT. Trimming accounts for 4 bases at V and 1 base at J, while the number of junction bases matched to no gene is 2. From the cysteine up to the phenylalanine, the CDR3 has a length of 16 residues. Solely the CDR3 DNA is kept, with 48 bases framed from the first base. About this clone: What this receptor recognizes is not known. One base away there is no much larger clone; base qualities are not given.

The sample's treatment or condition label, decoded: approximately 18 received Ad26.COV2.S at low or high dose, single or two shots; 5 received placebo; per-sample allocation not given. Repertoires of vaccine and placebo recipients were sequenced from samples collected on day 63 after the first injection. Cohort 1b enrolled around 23 adults aged 18-55 years at a single site in Boston, USA, between 29 July and 7 August 2020. As a vaccine, Ad26.COV2.S was a replication-incompetent adenovirus type 26 vector that expressed a prefusion-stabilized SARS-CoV-2 spike protein derived from the original Wuhan strain.

This receptor chain uses TRBV6-1 and TRBJ2-5, and 14 junctional nucleotides match TRBD2. The sample in question was peripheral blood, obtained in a trial of Ad26.COV2.S vaccine versus placebo. The origin of this receptor is a person aged 18-65 years who received the Ad26.COV2.S COVID-19 vaccine or a placebo. The CDR3 region has the sequence CASSAGLAGGQETQYF. The nucleotide sequence is given as TGTGCCAGCAGTGCAGGACTAGCGGGGGGCCAAGAGACCCAGTACTTC.